Below, 30 T cell receptor beta chains from the same sample are listed, as sequenced in a study of control samples from healthy donors and cancer patients. Clones were read by immunoSEQ multiplex PCR, and TCRdb kept only the in-frame ones, dropping some. The sample consists of about 120,000 clones, around 89% of them appearing once. Sequencing was carried out using blood. The receptors were sampled from a man between 45 and 60 years old in good health.

This chain joins TRBV6-5 and TRBJ1-4; D remains ambiguous. Germline V lookup: CDR1 MNHEY, CDR2 SVGAGI. The V end lost 6 bases, the J end lost 10 bases, and 15 bases lay between the germline ends. This CDR3 is 13 amino acids long. CDR3: CASRPPVVGKLFF. The CDR3, as DNA: TGTGCCAGCAGGCCCCCCGTTGTGGGAAAACTGTTTTTT.

V usage is TRBV5-6 and J usage is TRBJ2-5, with 9 bases aligning to TRBD2. Germline assignment: CDR1 SGHDT and CDR2 YYEEEE. Unmatched junction bases numbered 17, after V lost 2 bases and J lost 9 bases. The CDR3 has 17 residues. CDR3 bases: TGTGCCAGCAGCTTCAGAGGGGGGGGACTAGCCCTCGGGGCCCAGTACTTC. Translating gives CASSFRGGGLALGAQYF.

The gene calls are TRBV2 and TRBJ2-7; D not certain. The V gene's germline CDR1 is SNHLY and CDR2 FYNNEI. Trimming took off 4 bases at V and 3 bases at J, with 10 bases between the two ends. CDR3 length equals 13 residues. CDR3 protein: CASSVGQDYEQYF. Here the CDR3 DNA reads TGTGCCAGCAGTGTAGGGCAGGACTACGAGCAGTACTTC.

The rearrangement uses TRBV5-1 and TRBJ2-6; tentative D call: TRBD1 (5 bases). The V gene lost 0 bases and the J gene lost 1 base, with 8 bases spanning the gap. Per the germline V gene, CDR1 is SGHRS and CDR2 is YFSETQ. The CDR3 loop spans 16 amino acids. The CDR3 region has the DNA TGCGCCAGCAGCTTGGCCGCAGGGTCTGGGGCCAACGTCCTGACTTTC. Residues: CASSLAAGSGANVLTF.

V is TRBV12-3 or TRBV12-4 and J is TRBJ1-2; no clear D gene. Trimming left V 4 bases short and J 5 bases short, with 11 bases between. The CDR3 length is 13 residues. The CDR3, as DNA: TGTGCCAGCAGTTCTAACAGCTATTATGGCTACACCTTC. Its translation: CASSSNSYYGYTF.

J is TRBJ1-2 and V is TRBV19; D possibly corresponds to TRBD1 (6 bases). Trimming took off 6 bases at V and 4 bases at J, with 15 bases between the two ends. Germline V gene data show CDR1 as LNHDA and CDR2 as SQIVND (reference sequence). The length of the CDR3 is 14 residues. This chain's CDR3 is CASSPGGAGYGYTF. The CDR3 DNA reads TGTGCCAGTAGCCCCGGGGGGGCAGGCTATGGCTACACCTTC. Full variable domain (outside the CDR3, taken from reference TRBV19 and TRBJ1-2): DGGITQSPKYLFRKEGQNVTLSCEQNLNHDAMYWYRQDPGQGLRLIYYSQIVNDFQKGDIAEGYSVSREKKESFPLTVTSAQKNPTAFYLCASSPGGAGYGYTFGSGTRLTVV.

The genes are TRBV5-1 and TRBJ1-2; TRBD1 matches at 11 bases. This CDR3 has 15 residues. The ends lost 4 bases at V and 3 bases at J; junction bases unmatched: 5. Germline V gene sequence: CDR1 SGHRS, CDR2 YFSETQ. The CDR3 reads CASSRTGGDYYGYTF. The CDR3 DNA reads as TGCGCCAGCAGCCGGACAGGGGGCGATTACTATGGCTACACCTTC.

The gene calls are TRBV27 and TRBJ1-1, with 9 bases matching TRBD1. The CDR3 sequence is 17 residues long. Germline V gene lookup returns CDR1 MNHEY and CDR2 SMNVEV (reference sequence). Trimming cost V 5 bases and J 4 bases; bases outside gene matches: 14. The CDR3 nucleotides read TGTGCCAGCAGTAACGGACAGGGGTTCCCTGAAAGCACTGAAGCTTTCTTT. Translation gives CASSNGQGFPESTEAFF.

This chain links TRBV3-1 (or the pseudogene TRBV3-2) with TRBJ2-7, with a tentative D call TRBD1 (6 bases). The CDR3 covers 14 residues. Trimming shortened V by 4 bases and J by 5 bases, and 15 bases separated the two germline ends. Germline V CDR1 and CDR2: LGHDT, YNNKEL (reference sequence). The CDR3 spells CASSPRTDFHEQYF. CDR3 DNA sequence: TGTGCCAGCAGCCCCAGGACAGACTTCCACGAGCAGTACTTC.

DNA for the CDR3: TGCGCCAGCAGTCTTCGGACTAGCGGGGGGAATGAGCAGTTCTTC. Its protein is CASSLRTSGGNEQFF. The chain couples TRBV5-1 to TRBJ2-1, with TRBD2 matching over 14 bases. J was trimmed by 7 bases and V by 5 bases; bases with no gene match: 5. This CDR3 spans 15 amino acids. Germline CDR1 and CDR2: SGHRS and YFSETQ.

This CDR3 is CASSQSTGSDSPLHF. CDR3 coding DNA: TGTGCCAGCAGCCAATCGACAGGGTCGGATTCACCCCTCCACTTT. The V and J genes are TRBV3-1 (or the pseudogene TRBV3-2) and TRBJ1-6, with 7 nucleotides matching TRBD1. The CDR3 extends over 15 amino acids. Per the germline V gene, CDR1 is LGHDT and CDR2 is YNNKEL (reference sequence). The V and J ends lost 2 bases and 8 bases, in that order; junction bases with no gene match: 6.

This chain connects TRBV10-2 to TRBJ1-4; 9 bases fit TRBD1. Trimming removed 2 bases from V and 0 bases from J; junction bases left unmatched: 1. CDR1 and CDR2 from the germline V gene are WSHSY and SAAADI. The CDR3 totals 16 residues. CDR3 sequence (DNA): TGCGCCAGCAGTGAGACAGGGGGCTCAACTAATGAAAAACTGTTTTTT. The encoded protein is CASSETGGSTNEKLFF.

The CDR3 region is CASRQTMTGKNNEKLFF. CDR3 DNA sequence: TGCGCCAGCAGGCAAACCATGACAGGGAAAAATAATGAAAAACTGTTTTTT. This chain links TRBV23-1 with TRBJ1-4; 7 bases agree with TRBD1. TRBV23-1 is annotated as an ORF whose role is uncertain. The V gene end was trimmed by 6 bases and the J gene end by 4 bases; junction bases not matched to a gene: 14. The CDR3 totals 17 residues.

V usage is TRBV19 and J usage is TRBJ1-1; D gene ambiguous. This CDR3 contains 14 residues. Per the germline V gene, CDR1 is LNHDA and CDR2 is SQIVND (reference sequence). Trimming took 4 bases from V and 0 from J, leaving 9 bases between them. CDR3 sequence: CASSRADLNTEAFF. Written as DNA, the CDR3 is TGTGCCAGTAGTAGGGCAGACCTGAACACTGAAGCTTTCTTT.

The CDR3 DNA sequence: TGTGCCAGCAGCCCCCAGGAGGGCCTCTATGGCTACACCTTC. It specifies CASSPQEGLYGYTF. The rearrangement uses TRBV14 and TRBJ1-2; D is unclear. The CDR3 length is 14 residues. Germline CDR1 SGHDN, CDR2 FVKESK. V lost 4 bases to trimming and J lost 4 bases, with 13 bases between them. The variable domain in full, completed from reference TRBV14 and TRBJ1-2, reads EAGVTQFPSHSVIEKGQTVTLRCDPISGHDNLYWYRRVMGKEIKFLLHFVKESKQDESGMPNNRFLAERTGGTYSTLKVQPAELEDSGVYFCASSPQEGLYGYTFGSGTRLTVV.

The chain joins TRBV19 to TRBJ1-6; no reliable D call. The ends were cut back, 5 bases at V and 7 bases at J, with 18 bases in the middle. The CDR3 runs to 16 residues. The germline V gene has CDR1 LNHDA and CDR2 SQIVND (reference sequence). DNA for the CDR3: TGTGCCAGTAGTCCCCTGGAGGGTCCACCCAATTCACCCCTCCACTTT. The encoded protein is CASSPLEGPPNSPLHF.

This clone showed up just a few times. The CDR3 spells CASTYLRQAFF. The CDR3, as DNA: TGTGCCAGCACCTACCTCCGCCAAGCTTTCTTT. V gene TRBV12-3 or TRBV12-4 combines with J gene TRBJ1-1, with D unclear. The CDR3 has 11 amino acids. V was clipped by 7 bases and J by 9 bases, with 12 bases between them.

The rearrangement uses TRBV6-1 and TRBJ1-2; D ambiguous. Trimming cost V 1 base and J 5 bases, with 17 bases left between them. From germline, CDR1 is MNHNS and CDR2 SASEGT. This CDR3 region has 16 residues. The CDR3: CASSEEWTVAGYGYTF. The CDR3 DNA reads TGTGCCAGCAGTGAAGAGTGGACGGTCGCGGGGTATGGCTACACCTTC.

The chain recombines TRBV24-1 with TRBJ1-2; D is unresolved. V lost 2 bases and J lost 8, with 11 bases in between. CDR3 size: 13 residues. Germline CDR1 KGHDR, CDR2 SFDVKD. CDR3 loop: CATSDSGRPGYTF. In DNA, the CDR3 is TGTGCCACCAGTGATTCCGGACGGCCGGGCTACACCTTC.

The chain links TRBV19 to TRBJ1-5; 9 positions match TRBD1. Germline CDR1 is LNHDA and CDR2 is SQIVND (reference sequence). The CDR3 runs to 15 residues. J gave up 3 bases and V 6 bases, and 6 bases lay outside the gene matches. CDR3 bases: TGTGCCAGTAGCTCACAGGGGGCCCTCAATCAGCCCCAGCATTTT. Its translation is CASSSQGALNQPQHF.

The rearrangement links TRBV19 to TRBJ1-2; a possible D gene is TRBD1 (5 bases). Germline V gene sequence: CDR1 LNHDA, CDR2 SQIVND (reference sequence). With 5 bases removed from V and 7 bases from J, the gap between germline ends came to 14 bases. This CDR3 has 13 residues. The CDR3 nucleotides read TGTGCCAGTAGTCCCGGGGCAGTGAGTGGCTACACCTTC. Amino acids: CASSPGAVSGYTF.

This chain connects TRBV5-1 to TRBJ2-7, with D hard to call. Germline V gives CDR1 SGHRS, CDR2 YFSETQ. Trimming removed 0 bases at V and 4 bases at J, with 14 bases between. The CDR3 consists of 15 residues. In nucleotides, the CDR3 is TGCGCCAGCAGCTTGGAGGGCAGAGAAGCGTACGAGCAGTACTTC. This translates into CASSLEGREAYEQYF. Using reference TRBV5-1 and TRBJ2-7 for the parts outside the CDR3, the full variable domain is KAGVTQTPRYLIKTRGQQVTLSCSPISGHRSVSWYQQTPGQGLQFLFEYFSETQRNKGNFPGRFSGRQFSNSRSEMNVSTLELGDSALYLCASSLEGREAYEQYFGPGTRLTVT.

This clone was observed a single time. The V call is TRBV27, the J call TRBJ2-5; the D gene is possibly TRBD2 (6 bases). V gave up 4 bases and J gave up 4 bases, with 10 bases separating them. The germline V gene has CDR1 MNHEY and CDR2 SMNVEV (reference sequence). CDR3 size: 13 residues. The CDR3 reads CASSWRSGETQYF. CDR3 DNA sequence: TGTGCCAGCAGTTGGCGTAGCGGAGAGACCCAGTACTTC.

The chain recombines TRBV6-5 with TRBJ1-2, with D uncertain. Per the germline V gene, CDR1 is MNHEY and CDR2 is SVGAGI. The CDR3 has 14 amino acids. V was trimmed by 0 bases and J by 8 bases, leaving 13 bases between them. CDR3 sequence: CASSYSNRWEGYTF. CDR3 coding DNA: TGTGCCAGCAGTTACTCGAACAGATGGGAGGGCTACACCTTC.

The rearrangement joins TRBV7-9 to TRBJ1-3; unclear D gene. V was shortened by 1 base and J by 5 bases, with 12 bases between the two germline ends. CDR3 size: 15 residues. Germline loops: CDR1 SEHNR, CDR2 FQNEAQ (reference sequence). The chain's CDR3 is CASSLGIALRNTIYF. Written as DNA, the CDR3 is TGTGCCAGCAGCTTAGGGATCGCACTTAGAAACACCATATATTTT.

A few counts support this clone. This chain uses TRBV24-1 with TRBJ1-2; D remains ambiguous. Per germline, CDR1 KGHDR and CDR2 SFDVKD. This CDR3 is built from 13 residues. With 4 bases removed from V and 5 bases from J, the gap between germline ends came to 10 bases. The CDR3 loop is CATSDWTEYGYTF. CDR3 DNA: TGTGCCACCAGTGACTGGACTGAATATGGCTACACCTTC.

The rearrangement uses TRBV28 and TRBJ1-2; 8 positions agree with TRBD1. V gave up 7 bases and J gave up 6 bases; unmatched junction bases: 10. The germline CDR1 and CDR2 sequences are MDHEN and SYDVKM. CDR3 size: 14 residues. This chain's CDR3 is CASTTSQGVDGYTF. The CDR3 DNA is TGTGCCAGCACAACTTCACAGGGGGTAGATGGCTACACCTTC.

The rearrangement links TRBV9 to TRBJ2-2, with D hard to call. Germline CDR1 reads SGDLS; CDR2 reads YYNGEE. V was trimmed by 0 bases and J by 4 bases, leaving 10 bases between them. The CDR3 spans 15 residues. The CDR3 DNA follows: TGTGCCAGCAGCGTAGTTTTTCCGGGCACCGGGGAGCTGTTTTTT. The encoded protein is CASSVVFPGTGELFF. Drawing the rest from reference TRBV9 and TRBJ2-2, the complete variable domain is DSGVTQTPKHLITATGQRVTLRCSPRSGDLSVYWYQQSLDQGLQFLIQYYNGEERAKGNILERFSAQQFPDLHSELNLSSLELGDSALYFCASSVVFPGTGELFFGEGSRLTVL.

This chain connects TRBV10-2 to TRBJ2-2; a possible D gene is TRBD2 (6 bases). Germline values: CDR1 WSHSY, CDR2 SAAADI. This CDR3 spans 15 amino acids. Trimming cost V 4 bases and J 0 bases, with 9 bases left between them. The CDR3 region has the DNA TGCGCCAGCAGTGTCCTAGCGACGAACACCGGGGAGCTGTTTTTT. Translating it yields CASSVLATNTGELFF.

The V gene is TRBV7-7, the J gene TRBJ2-5; 8 bases match TRBD1. The CDR3 length is 15 residues. V was clipped by 5 bases and J by 0 bases; unmatched bases: 5. Germline-derived CDR1 and CDR2 are SSHAT and FNYEAQ (reference sequence). CDR3 sequence: CASSQRTGYQETQYF. CDR3 nucleotide sequence: TGTGCCAGCAGCCAGAGGACAGGGTACCAAGAGACCCAGTACTTC.